A single sample is the source of the 31 T cell receptor beta chains below, sequenced in a study of T cells in localized non-small cell lung cancer. Data came from immunoSEQ multiplex PCR; TCRdb stores just in-frame clones and leaves some out. The sample has tens of thousands of clones, about 83% seen once. Specimen: PBMCs, collected before any cancer treatment. The receptors here all came from a man between 40 and 70 years old with stage II lung adenocarcinoma.

The J gene is TRBJ1-1, the V gene TRBV28; TRBD1 might be the D (5 bases). Germline V lookup: CDR1 MDHEN, CDR2 SYDVKM. With 6 bases removed from V and 7 bases from J, the gap between germline ends came to 15 bases. The CDR3 consists of 13 residues. CDR3 sequence reads: CASSSKDTLEAFF. The CDR3 coding sequence is TGTGCCAGCAGCTCCAAGGACACGCTTGAAGCTTTCTTT.

This clone came up once. V usage is TRBV7-2 and J usage is TRBJ2-3, with TRBD2 identical over 10 bases. The CDR3 has 18 amino acids. Germline-derived CDR1 and CDR2 are SGHTA and FQGNSA. The V and J ends lost 1 base and 6 bases, in that order; junction bases with no gene match: 13. The CDR3 DNA is TGTGCCAGCAGCTTAGTCCCCGGGGTCGCTAGCGGGGGTGATACGCAGTATTTT. It yields the protein CASSLVPGVASGGDTQYF.

The chain uses TRBV28 and TRBJ2-2; 10 bases map to TRBD1. V gave up 4 bases and J gave up 7 bases; unmatched junction bases: 9. CDR3 length equals 16 residues. Germline CDR1 is MDHEN and CDR2 is SYDVKM. Written as DNA, the CDR3 is TGTGCCAGCAGTTCCCCAGGACAGGGGGTGAACGGGGAGCTGTTTTTT. This gives the protein CASSSPGQGVNGELFF.

In its sample, this clone was seen once. The chain has TRBV7-9 and TRBJ1-1; D not resolved. Germline CDR1 is SEHNR and CDR2 is FQNEAQ (reference sequence). Trimming took off 5 bases at V and 5 bases at J, with 9 bases between the two ends. The CDR3 spans 12 residues. The CDR3 sequence is CASSHRGTEAFF. The CDR3 DNA is TGTGCCAGCAGCCATCGCGGGACTGAAGCTTTCTTT.

The chain uses TRBV6-6 and TRBJ2-7; 8 positions agree with TRBD1. There are 14 residues in the CDR3. The V gene's germline CDR1 is MNHNY and CDR2 SVGAGI (reference sequence). V gave up 4 bases and J gave up 4 bases; unmatched junction bases: 6. As DNA, the CDR3 is TGTGCCAGCAGTTCCCGGACAGGGTTTTACGAGCAGTACTTC. Its protein product is CASSSRTGFYEQYF.

The genes are TRBV10-3 and TRBJ2-1; a possible D gene is TRBD1 (6 bases). The CDR3 has 12 residues. Trimming shortened V by 11 bases and J by 7 bases, and 15 bases separated the two germline ends. Per germline, CDR1 ENHRY and CDR2 SYGVKD. The CDR3 DNA sequence: TGTGCCGTAGAGGCGACAGGTAATGAGCAGTTCTTC. Residues: CAVEATGNEQFF.

The gene calls are TRBV29-1 and TRBJ1-3; the D gene is possibly TRBD1 (5 bases). Germline assignment: CDR1 SQVTM and CDR2 ANQGSEA. The V end was cut by 3 bases, the J end by 3 bases, with 9 bases between. The CDR3 sequence is 13 residues long. Here the CDR3 DNA reads TGCAGCGTTGATTTTGGGGGTGGAAACACCATATATTTT. This encodes CSVDFGGGNTIYF.

The chain recombines TRBV15 with TRBJ1-5; D uncertain. Germline CDR1 reads LNHNV; CDR2 reads YYDKDF (reference sequence). Trimming left V 1 base short and J 0 bases short, with 13 bases between. The CDR3 sequence is 17 residues long. The CDR3 sequence is CATSRGGGKSSNQPQHF. The CDR3 DNA reads as TGTGCCACCAGCAGAGGGGGAGGGAAAAGTAGCAATCAGCCCCAGCATTTT.

The V call is TRBV9, the J call TRBJ2-1; D remains unclear. CDR3 size: 13 residues. Deletions cut 1 base from V and 4 bases from J, with 6 bases between. Germline loops: CDR1 SGDLS, CDR2 YYNGEE. The CDR3 reads CASSVHIYNEQFF. The CDR3 DNA is TGTGCCAGCAGCGTACACATTTACAATGAGCAGTTCTTC. Supplemented by reference TRBV9 and TRBJ2-1, the full variable domain reads DSGVTQTPKHLITATGQRVTLRCSPRSGDLSVYWYQQSLDQGLQFLIQYYNGEERAKGNILERFSAQQFPDLHSELNLSSLELGDSALYFCASSVHIYNEQFFGPGTRLTVL.

This sequence joins TRBV18 and TRBJ2-7, with 10 bases lining up with TRBD1. The CDR3 contains 12 residues. The ends lost 4 bases at V and 9 bases at J; junction bases unmatched: 3. Germline values: CDR1 KGHSH, CDR2 LQKENI. The CDR3 loop reads CASSRDRGVQYF. As DNA, the CDR3 is TGTGCCAGCTCACGGGACAGGGGAGTGCAGTACTTC.

Comments on this clone: Germline is not matched at one junction end, which may reflect a read error. The gene calls are TRBV5-1 and TRBJ2-7; tentative D call: TRBD1 (6 bases). Germline V gives CDR1 SGHRS, CDR2 YFSETQ. The CDR3 totals 14 residues. CDR3: CASRLEQGSYEQYF. The CDR3 bases are TGCGCCAGCAGATTGGAACAGGGCTCCTACGAGCAGTACTTC. Variable domain in full (rest from reference TRBV5-1 and TRBJ2-7): KAGVTQTPRYLIKTRGQQVTLSCSPISGHRSVSWYQQTPGQGLQFLFEYFSETQRNKGNFPGRFSGRQFSNSRSEMNVSTLELGDSALYLCASRLEQGSYEQYFGPGTRLTVT.

V usage is TRBV5-3 and J usage is TRBJ2-7; D may be TRBD2 (6 bases). TRBV5-3 is noted as an ORF with a role that remains uncertain. Between the trimmed V and J ends, which lost 8 bases and 3 bases, there was a span of 18 bases. The CDR3 is made up of 14 amino acids. CDR3 bases: TGTGCCAGCAGCCGGCGGACTACCCACTACGAGCAGTACTTC. Translation: CASSRRTTHYEQYF.

V usage is TRBV28 and J usage is TRBJ1-1; D unclear. From germline, CDR1 is MDHEN and CDR2 SYDVKM. V dropped 4 bases and J dropped 1 base, with 19 bases sitting between them. This CDR3 is built from 17 residues. CDR3 nucleotide sequence: TGTGCCAGCAGTTCTACGTTAGGGTTGTGGGGGAACACTGAAGCTTTCTTT. The encoded protein is CASSSTLGLWGNTEAFF.

The rearrangement joins TRBV6-1 to TRBJ1-1; maybe TRBD1 (6 bases). The germline V gene encodes CDR1 MNHNS and CDR2 SASEGT. The V end lost 3 bases, the J end lost 0 bases, and 11 bases lay between the germline ends. The CDR3 covers 15 residues. In DNA form, the CDR3 reads TGTGCCAGCAGTGATACCGGGACACTGAACACTGAAGCTTTCTTT. As protein: CASSDTGTLNTEAFF.

In DNA, the CDR3 is TGTGCCAGTAGTACCAGACAGGGCAGCAATCAGCCCCAGCATTTT. Residues: CASSTRQGSNQPQHF. This sequence joins TRBV19 and TRBJ1-5, with TRBD1 matching over 7 bases. Per the germline V gene, CDR1 is LNHDA and CDR2 is SQIVND (reference sequence). V shed 4 bases and J 1 base; nucleotides not matched to a gene: 4. CDR3 length: 15 residues.

The V call is TRBV5-1, the J call TRBJ1-5; D is ambiguous. V lost 7 bases and J 9 bases, leaving 17 bases between the germline ends. This CDR3 spans 13 amino acids. Germline V gene data show CDR1 as SGHRS and CDR2 as YFSETQ. The CDR3: CASAKDGAGPQHF. CDR3 coding DNA: TGCGCCAGCGCAAAGGATGGAGCGGGGCCCCAGCATTTT.

V usage is TRBV19 and J usage is TRBJ2-2; the match to TRBD1 covers 8 bases. J gave up 2 bases and V 5 bases, and 4 bases lay outside the gene matches. The CDR3 is 15 amino acids. From germline, CDR1 is LNHDA and CDR2 SQIVND (reference sequence). The CDR3 reads CASSSGTGNTGELFF. The CDR3 nucleotides are TGTGCCAGTAGTTCCGGGACAGGTAACACCGGGGAGCTGTTTTTT.

V is TRBV30 and J is TRBJ1-2, with 7 positions matching TRBD1. This CDR3 is 14 amino acids long. Germline V gene sequence: CDR1 GTSNPN, CDR2 SVGIG (reference sequence). The V segment lost 6 bases and the J segment 3 bases; nucleotides outside the gene matches: 10. The CDR3 protein is CACVDRDRYYGYTF. The CDR3 DNA reads TGTGCCTGCGTAGACAGGGATCGGTACTATGGCTACACCTTC.

The gene calls are TRBV28 and TRBJ1-5, with D uncertain. CDR3 length: 14 residues. Trimming shortened V by 7 bases and J by 3 bases, and 13 bases separated the two germline ends. Looked up from germline, CDR1 is MDHEN and CDR2 is SYDVKM. The CDR3 loop is CASTLYQANQPQHF. CDR3 DNA: TGTGCCAGCACTTTGTACCAGGCCAATCAGCCCCAGCATTTT.

The gene calls are TRBV6-1 and TRBJ1-3; D is possibly TRBD1 (5 bases). Trimming left V 1 base short and J 2 bases short, with 9 bases between. CDR3 size: 15 residues. Germline V lookup: CDR1 MNHNS, CDR2 SASEGT. CDR3 sequence: CASSEEGYPGNTIYF. In DNA, the CDR3 is TGTGCCAGCAGTGAAGAGGGGTACCCTGGAAACACCATATATTTT.

The chain employs TRBV18 and TRBJ2-7; TRBD2 matches at 7 bases. V dropped 3 bases and J dropped 2; count of bases not matched to a gene: 13. This CDR3 contains 17 residues. Germline V gene data show CDR1 as KGHSH and CDR2 as LQKENI. The CDR3 sequence: CASSPGLEEVPTYEQYF. The CDR3 nucleotides are TGTGCCAGCTCACCTGGACTAGAAGAAGTGCCTACCTACGAGCAGTACTTC.

In its sample, this clone was seen a few times. The chain is built from TRBV7-2 and TRBJ1-1; D remains unclear. Germline V gene data show CDR1 as SGHTA and CDR2 as FQGNSA. Trimming pared 5 bases from V and 11 bases from J, leaving 12 bases between. The CDR3 is made up of 11 amino acids. The CDR3 sequence is CASSQIMEAFF. The CDR3 DNA reads TGTGCCAGCAGCCAGATAATGGAGGCTTTCTTT.

The chain is built from TRBV7-3 and TRBJ1-1, with 7 bases identical to TRBD1. V shed 1 base and J 2 bases; nucleotides not matched to a gene: 7. The CDR3 covers 16 residues. Germline CDR1 reads SGHTA; CDR2 reads FQGTGA. CDR3 residues: CASSLKGAGSNTEAFF. DNA of the CDR3: TGTGCCAGCAGCTTAAAGGGGGCAGGTTCCAACACTGAAGCTTTCTTT.

The rearrangement uses TRBV7-6 and TRBJ2-1; D is uncertain. This CDR3 is built from 14 residues. Trimming took 0 bases from V and 7 from J, leaving 10 bases between them. CDR1 and CDR2 from the germline V gene are SGHVS and FNYEAQ. CDR3 DNA sequence: TGTGCCAGCAGCTTAGCGGACCGGTGGAATGAGCAGTTCTTC. Its translation: CASSLADRWNEQFF. Filled out from reference TRBV7-6 and TRBJ2-1, the complete variable domain reads GAGVSQSPRYKVTKRGQDVALRCDPISGHVSLYWYRQALGQGPEFLTYFNYEAQQDKSGLPNDRFSAERPEGSISTLTIQRTEQRDSAMYRCASSLADRWNEQFFGPGTRLTVL.

Note on this clone: The sample contains more than one DNA sequence encoding this CDR3. The J gene is TRBJ1-1, the V gene TRBV2; possible D gene TRBD1, 5 bases. Germline V lookup: CDR1 SNHLY, CDR2 FYNNEI. The CDR3 spans 18 residues. Trimming cost V 6 bases and J 1 base, with 24 bases left between them. This CDR3 reads CASSQGDGDFFQNTEAFF. The DNA for the CDR3 is TGTGCCAGCAGCCAAGGGGACGGGGATTTCTTTCAGAACACTGAAGCTTTCTTT.

The chain is built from TRBV10-3 and TRBJ2-1; 14 bases align to TRBD2. J was trimmed by 7 bases and V by 7 bases; bases with no gene match: 9. The CDR3 totals 16 residues. Germline V gene lookup returns CDR1 ENHRY and CDR2 SYGVKD. CDR3 region: CAINSGTSGGGNEQFF. Here the CDR3 DNA reads TGTGCCATCAACTCCGGGACTAGCGGGGGAGGGAATGAGCAGTTCTTC.

V is TRBV15 and J is TRBJ1-2; D possibly corresponds to TRBD1 (6 bases). Germline loops: CDR1 LNHNV, CDR2 YYDKDF (reference sequence). This CDR3 is 17 amino acids long. Trimming took 4 bases from V and 0 from J, leaving 18 bases between them. The CDR3: CATSTLAGTPTNYGYTF. The DNA of the CDR3 is TGTGCCACCAGCACCCTGGCCGGGACACCAACTAACTATGGCTACACCTTC.

This clone appeared a few times. V usage is TRBV5-4 and J usage is TRBJ2-1; possibly TRBD2 for D (7 bases). CDR3 length: 15 amino acids. CDR1 is SGHNT, CDR2 YYREEE, per germline (reference sequence). The germline V and J ends were trimmed by 4 bases and 5 bases, with 16 bases remaining between them. CDR3 bases: TGTGCCAGCAGCCCTGGAGGGGGGGTGCACAATGAGCAGTTCTTC. This codes for CASSPGGGVHNEQFF.

This chain links TRBV19 with TRBJ1-5; 12 bases line up with TRBD1. V lost 2 bases, J lost 6 bases, and 5 bases stayed unmatched. Germline CDR1 and CDR2: LNHDA and SQIVND (reference sequence). The CDR3 extends over 16 amino acids. In DNA, the CDR3 is TGTGCCAGTAGTATACCGGGACAGGGGGCTCGTCAGCCCCAGCATTTT. This gives the protein CASSIPGQGARQPQHF.

CDR3 region: CATKPGSIYYEQYF. The DNA of the CDR3 is TGTGCCACGAAACCGGGCTCAATCTACTACGAGCAGTACTTC. The chain joins TRBV10-3 to TRBJ2-7, with no clear D. The CDR3 is made up of 14 amino acids. CDR1 is ENHRY, CDR2 SYGVKD, per germline. Trimming removed 10 bases at V and 3 bases at J, with 19 bases between.

There are a few counts of this clone. The chain recombines TRBV6-1 with TRBJ2-4, with 7 bases lining up with TRBD1. The trim removed 3 bases at V and 10 bases at J, leaving 9 bases unmatched. Germline V gene lookup returns CDR1 MNHNS and CDR2 SASEGT. The CDR3 runs to 14 residues. CDR3: CASSDRDSPNIQYF. The CDR3 DNA sequence: TGTGCCAGCAGTGACCGGGACAGTCCAAATATTCAGTACTTC.